This TCR beta chain was sequenced during a study of blood T cell repertoires in COVID-19 (dated by TCRdb to the early 2020s). Background for the entire study: The collaborator samples originated in the United States, Italy and Spain and spanned the acute and convalescent phases of COVID-19. The material from the prospective study consisted of cDNA or gDNA derived from T cells, B-cell-depleted T cells, or PBMCs. The dataset comprised deeply sampled blood TCRbeta repertoires from subjects exposed to, actively infected with, or recovered from COVID-19. The repertoires were made available in a free public database intended to serve as a resource for research on the immune response to SARS-CoV-2. Samples came from the ongoing ImmuneRACE study (first 160 participants) plus 1,254 subjects from 6 global collaborators. The sample metadata nearly always contained a de-identified subject ID, COVID-19 status, age in years and sex. Where available, HLA class I and class II types were taken from metadata supplied by the sample provider and were not determined by assay-based typing.

About this clone itself: The antigen it recognizes is unknown. No much larger clonotype is one base removed from it; base qualities were not supplied.

Each collaborating institution followed its own protocols to collect whole blood in K2EDTA tubes. For TCRbeta analysis, collaborators shipped samples in one of three forms: frozen whole blood, isolated PBMCs, or DNA extracted from either of those sample types. Study-wide findings and limitations: How much clinical and demographic metadata was included differed by source and by participant, and the metadata was provided uncurated.

The immunoSEQ Assay, a bias-controlled multiplex PCR, was used to amplify TCRbeta CDR3 regions from genomic DNA. Per the source publication's procedure: The number of nucleated cells in each sample was estimated by amplification of reference gene primers within the assay. To quantify the absolute abundance of each unique TCRbeta CDR3 rearrangement, sequence reads were collapsed and filtered. For each sample, productive Simpson clonality was calculated as the square root of Simpson's diversity index over productive rearrangements. Entries here come from immuneACCESS through TCRdb and include only in-frame sequences with V and J called. Some clones fail to appear in such tables; in the studies checked, an unresolved V gene covers under half of the shortfall, and the cause of the remainder is unknown. The V and J calls and clone size were taken over from that table, and D and trimming were inferred from the DNA. This sample lists approximately 120,000 clones; about 80% were detected once. The ten largest clones add up to 11% of the sample.

The receptor was isolated from a human donor in a cohort sampled during active COVID-19. Sequences were obtained from peripheral blood.

CDR3 loop: CASSQDPRKNIQYF. The DNA sequence is as follows: TGTGCCAGCAGCCAAGATCCACGGAAAAACATTCAGTACTTC. In this chain, TRBV4-2 is recombined with TRBJ2-4, with the D gene call left open. Trimming at the junction amounts to 0 bases on V and 4 bases on J, and the germline ends lie 7 bases apart. The cysteine opens and the phenylalanine closes a CDR3 of 14 amino acids. The kept DNA is CDR3 alone, 42 bases in frame from the first base. CDR1 is given as LGHNA and CDR2 as YNFKEQ, both from the germline V gene.